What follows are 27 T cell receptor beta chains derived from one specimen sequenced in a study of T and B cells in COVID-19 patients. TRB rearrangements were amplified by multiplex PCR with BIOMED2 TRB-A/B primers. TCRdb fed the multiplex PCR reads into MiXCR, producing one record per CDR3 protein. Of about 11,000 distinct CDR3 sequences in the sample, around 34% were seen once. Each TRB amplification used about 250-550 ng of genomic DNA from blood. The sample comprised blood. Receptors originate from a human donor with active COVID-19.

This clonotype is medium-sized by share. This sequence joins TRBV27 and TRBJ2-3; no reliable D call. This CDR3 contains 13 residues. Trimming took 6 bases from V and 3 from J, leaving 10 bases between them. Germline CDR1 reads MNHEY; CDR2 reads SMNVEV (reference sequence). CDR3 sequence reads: CASSLDPTDTQYF. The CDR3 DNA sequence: TGTGCCAGCAGCTTAGACCCGACAGATACGCAGTATTTT.

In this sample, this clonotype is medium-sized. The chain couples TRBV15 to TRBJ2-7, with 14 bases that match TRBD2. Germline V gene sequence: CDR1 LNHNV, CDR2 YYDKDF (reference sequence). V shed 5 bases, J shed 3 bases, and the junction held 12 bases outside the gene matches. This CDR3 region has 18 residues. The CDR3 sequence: CATSSGTGTSGSNYEQYF. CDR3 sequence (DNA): TGTGCCACCAGCTCCGGGACAGGGACTAGCGGGAGCAACTACGAGCAGTACTTC. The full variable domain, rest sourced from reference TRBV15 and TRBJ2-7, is DAMVIQNPRYQVTQFGKPVTLSCSQTLNHNVMYWYQQKSSQAPKLLFHYYDKDFNNEADTPDNFQSRRPNTSFCFLDIRSPGLGDTAMYLCATSSGTGTSGSNYEQYFGPGTRLTVT.

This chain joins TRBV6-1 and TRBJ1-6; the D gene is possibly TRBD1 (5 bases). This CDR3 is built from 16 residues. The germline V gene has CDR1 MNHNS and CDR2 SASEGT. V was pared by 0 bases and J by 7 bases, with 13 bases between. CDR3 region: CASSEAPGLVNSPLHF. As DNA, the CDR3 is TGTGCCAGCAGTGAAGCCCCAGGGCTGGTCAATTCACCCCTCCACTTT.

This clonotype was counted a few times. In DNA form, the CDR3 reads TGTGCCAGCAGCCCGAGCCTAGCTGGAAACACCATATATTTT. Its translation is CASSPSLAGNTIYF. The rearrangement uses TRBV12-3 or TRBV12-4 and TRBJ1-3; no clear D gene. Trimming took off 6 bases at V and 2 bases at J, with 11 bases between the two ends. The CDR3 contains 14 residues.

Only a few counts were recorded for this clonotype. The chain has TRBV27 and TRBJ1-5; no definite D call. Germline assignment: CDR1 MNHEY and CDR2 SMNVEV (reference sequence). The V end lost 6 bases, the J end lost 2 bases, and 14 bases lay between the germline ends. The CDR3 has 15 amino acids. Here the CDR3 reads CASSLLSKGNQPQHF. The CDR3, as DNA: TGTGCCAGCAGCCTCCTCTCAAAGGGCAATCAGCCCCAGCATTTT.

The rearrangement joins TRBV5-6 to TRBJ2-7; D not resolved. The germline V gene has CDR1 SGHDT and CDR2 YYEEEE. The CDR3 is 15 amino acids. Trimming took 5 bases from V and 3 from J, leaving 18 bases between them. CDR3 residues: CASRLNSETSYEQYF. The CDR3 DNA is TGTGCCAGCAGATTGAACTCCGAAACCAGCTACGAGCAGTACTTC.

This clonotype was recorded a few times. The CDR3, as DNA: TGCAGTGCTAGAACACCGGGACTAGCCAACAATGAGCAGTTCTTC. Its protein product is CSARTPGLANNEQFF. The chain recombines TRBV20-1 with TRBJ2-1; 9 nucleotides align to TRBD2. The CDR3 contains 15 residues. Germline V gives CDR1 DFQATT, CDR2 SNEGSKA (reference sequence). Trimming cost V 2 bases and J 5 bases; bases outside gene matches: 7.

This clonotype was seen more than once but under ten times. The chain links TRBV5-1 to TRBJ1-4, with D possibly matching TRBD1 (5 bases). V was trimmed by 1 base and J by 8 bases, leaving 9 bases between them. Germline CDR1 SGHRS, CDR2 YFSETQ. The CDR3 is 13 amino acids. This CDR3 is CASSLSREEKLFF. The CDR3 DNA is TGCGCCAGCAGCTTGTCCAGGGAGGAAAAACTGTTTTTT. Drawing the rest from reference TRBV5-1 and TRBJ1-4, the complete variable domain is KAGVTQTPRYLIKTRGQQVTLSCSPISGHRSVSWYQQTPGQGLQFLFEYFSETQRNKGNFPGRFSGRQFSNSRSEMNVSTLELGDSALYLCASSLSREEKLFFGSGTQLSVL.

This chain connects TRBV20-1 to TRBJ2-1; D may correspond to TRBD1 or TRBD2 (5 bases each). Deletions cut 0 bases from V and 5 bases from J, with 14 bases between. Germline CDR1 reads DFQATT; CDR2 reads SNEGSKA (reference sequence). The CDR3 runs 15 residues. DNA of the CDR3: TGCAGTGCTAGAGATGCAGGGAGAGCGGACAATGAGCAGTTCTTC. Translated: CSARDAGRADNEQFF.

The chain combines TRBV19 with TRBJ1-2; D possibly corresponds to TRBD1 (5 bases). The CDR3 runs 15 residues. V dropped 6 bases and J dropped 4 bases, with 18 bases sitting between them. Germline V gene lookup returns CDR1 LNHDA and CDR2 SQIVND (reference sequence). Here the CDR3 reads CASSFPGAGSYGYTF. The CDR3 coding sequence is TGTGCCAGTAGCTTCCCCGGGGCAGGGAGCTATGGCTACACCTTC.

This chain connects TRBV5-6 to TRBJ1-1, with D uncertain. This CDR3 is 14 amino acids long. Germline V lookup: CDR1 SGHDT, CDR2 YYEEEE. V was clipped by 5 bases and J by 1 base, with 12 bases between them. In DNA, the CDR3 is TGTGCCAGCAGGCCAACAAGACAGAACACTGAAGCTTTCTTT. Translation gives CASRPTRQNTEAFF.

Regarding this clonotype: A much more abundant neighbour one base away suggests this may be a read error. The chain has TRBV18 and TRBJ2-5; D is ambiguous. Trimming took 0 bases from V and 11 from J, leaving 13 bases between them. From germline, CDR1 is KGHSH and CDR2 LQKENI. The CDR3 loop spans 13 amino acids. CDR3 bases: TGTGCCAGCTCACCACCAGGGTACTATGAGCAGTACTTC. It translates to CASSPPGYYEQYF. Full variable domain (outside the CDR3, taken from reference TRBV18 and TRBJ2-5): NAGVMQNPRHLVRRRGQEARLRCSPMKGHSHVYWYRQLPEEGLKFMVYLQKENIIDESGMPKERFSAEFPKEGPSILRIQQVVRGDSAAYFCASSPPGYYEQYFGPGTRLLVL.

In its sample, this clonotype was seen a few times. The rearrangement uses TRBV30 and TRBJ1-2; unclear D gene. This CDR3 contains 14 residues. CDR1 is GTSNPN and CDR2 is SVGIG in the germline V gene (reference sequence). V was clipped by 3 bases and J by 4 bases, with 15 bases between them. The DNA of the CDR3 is TGTGCCTGGAGGGCCCCGACATTTCCCTATGGCTACACCTTC. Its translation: CAWRAPTFPYGYTF.

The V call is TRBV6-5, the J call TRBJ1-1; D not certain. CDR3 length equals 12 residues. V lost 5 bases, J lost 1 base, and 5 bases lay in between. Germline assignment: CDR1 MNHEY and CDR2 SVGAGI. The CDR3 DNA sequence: TGTGCCAGCAGTGGGCGGAACACTGAAGCTTTCTTT. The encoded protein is CASSGRNTEAFF.

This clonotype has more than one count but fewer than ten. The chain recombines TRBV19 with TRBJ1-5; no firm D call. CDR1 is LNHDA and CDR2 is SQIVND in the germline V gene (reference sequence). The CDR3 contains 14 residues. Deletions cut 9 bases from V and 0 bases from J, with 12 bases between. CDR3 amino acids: CASETYPSNQPQHF. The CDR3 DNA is TGTGCCAGCGAGACATACCCTAGCAATCAGCCCCAGCATTTT.

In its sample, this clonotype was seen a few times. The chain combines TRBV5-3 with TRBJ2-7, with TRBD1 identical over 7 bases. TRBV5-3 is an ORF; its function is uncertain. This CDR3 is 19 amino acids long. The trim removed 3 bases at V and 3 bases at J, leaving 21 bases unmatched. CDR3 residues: CARSYEDRSKTGTDYEQYF. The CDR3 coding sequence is TGTGCCAGAAGCTACGAGGACAGGTCAAAGACCGGAACCGACTACGAGCAGTACTTC.

The CDR3, as DNA: TGTGCCAGCAGCCCCCCCGGAACGGTAAACATTCAGTACTTC. Amino acids: CASSPPGTVNIQYF. The rearrangement uses TRBV6-2 or TRBV6-3 and TRBJ2-4; no clear D gene. CDR1 and CDR2 from the germline V gene are MNHEY and SVGEGT. The length of the CDR3 is 14 residues. The V end lost 6 bases, the J end lost 6 bases, and 15 bases lay between the germline ends.

In DNA, the CDR3 is TGTGCCAGCAGCCTAGGAGTTACGCAGTATTTT. Protein sequence: CASSLGVTQYF. The chain uses TRBV7-6 and TRBJ2-3; D gene uncertain. The CDR3 is made up of 11 amino acids. V lost 5 bases and J 8 bases, leaving 8 bases between the germline ends. The V gene's germline CDR1 is SGHVS and CDR2 FNYEAQ. Based on the CDR3 plus reference TRBV7-6 and TRBJ2-3, the full variable domain is GAGVSQSPRYKVTKRGQDVALRCDPISGHVSLYWYRQALGQGPEFLTYFNYEAQQDKSGLPNDRFSAERPEGSISTLTIQRTEQRDSAMYRCASSLGVTQYFGPGTRLTVL.

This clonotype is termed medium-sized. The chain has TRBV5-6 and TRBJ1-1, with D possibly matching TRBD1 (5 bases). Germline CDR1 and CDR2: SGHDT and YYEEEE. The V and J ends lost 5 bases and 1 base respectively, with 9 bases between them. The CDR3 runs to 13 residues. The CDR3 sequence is CASSWDGNTEAFF. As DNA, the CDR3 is TGTGCCAGCAGTTGGGACGGGAACACTGAAGCTTTCTTT.

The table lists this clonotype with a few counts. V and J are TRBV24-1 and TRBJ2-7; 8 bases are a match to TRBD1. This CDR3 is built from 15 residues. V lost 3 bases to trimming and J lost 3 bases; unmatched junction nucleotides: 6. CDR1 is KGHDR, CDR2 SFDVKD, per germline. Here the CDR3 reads CATSDVGTGLYEQYF. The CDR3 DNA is TGTGCCACCAGTGATGTAGGGACAGGTCTCTACGAGCAGTACTTC.

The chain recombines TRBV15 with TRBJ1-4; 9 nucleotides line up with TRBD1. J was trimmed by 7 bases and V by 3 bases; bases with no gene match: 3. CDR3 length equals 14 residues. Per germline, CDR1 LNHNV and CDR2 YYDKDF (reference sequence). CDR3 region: CATSRGQGSEKLFF. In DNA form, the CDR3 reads TGTGCCACCAGCAGGGGACAGGGAAGTGAAAAACTGTTTTTT.

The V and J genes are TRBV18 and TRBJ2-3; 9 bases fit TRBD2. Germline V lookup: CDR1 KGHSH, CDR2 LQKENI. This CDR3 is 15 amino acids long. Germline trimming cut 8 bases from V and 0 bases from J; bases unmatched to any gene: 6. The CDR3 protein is CASSPRGGSTDTQYF. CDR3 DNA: TGTGCCAGCAGCCCGCGGGGGGGAAGCACAGATACGCAGTATTTT.

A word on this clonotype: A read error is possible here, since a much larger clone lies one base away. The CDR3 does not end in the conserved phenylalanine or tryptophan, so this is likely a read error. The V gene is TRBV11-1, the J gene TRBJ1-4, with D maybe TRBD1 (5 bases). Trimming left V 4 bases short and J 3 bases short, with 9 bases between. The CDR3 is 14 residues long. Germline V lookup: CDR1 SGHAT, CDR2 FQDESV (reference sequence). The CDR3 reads CASSSRVANEKLFS. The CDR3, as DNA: TGTGCCAGCAGCTCCAGGGTTGCTAATGAAAAACTGTTTTCT.

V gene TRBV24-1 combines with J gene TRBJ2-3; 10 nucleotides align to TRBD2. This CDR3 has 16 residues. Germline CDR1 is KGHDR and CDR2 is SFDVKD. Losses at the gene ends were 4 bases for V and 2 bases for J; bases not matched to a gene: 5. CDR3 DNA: TGTGCCACCAGTGAACCTAGCGGGGGACTCACAGATACGCAGTATTTT. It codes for CATSEPSGGLTDTQYF.

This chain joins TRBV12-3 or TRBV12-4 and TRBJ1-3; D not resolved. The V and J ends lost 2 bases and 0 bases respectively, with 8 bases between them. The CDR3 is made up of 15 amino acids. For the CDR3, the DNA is TGTGCCAGCAGTTTAAGTTGGGTCTCTGGAAACACCATATATTTT. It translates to CASSLSWVSGNTIYF.

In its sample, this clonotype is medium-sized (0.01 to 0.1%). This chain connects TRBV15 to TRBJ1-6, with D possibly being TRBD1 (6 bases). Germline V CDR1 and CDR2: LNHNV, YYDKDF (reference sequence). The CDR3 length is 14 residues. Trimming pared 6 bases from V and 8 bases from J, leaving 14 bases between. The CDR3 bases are TGTGCCACCAGTTACAGGGAGGCGGATTCACCCCTCCACTTT. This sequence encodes CATSYREADSPLHF.

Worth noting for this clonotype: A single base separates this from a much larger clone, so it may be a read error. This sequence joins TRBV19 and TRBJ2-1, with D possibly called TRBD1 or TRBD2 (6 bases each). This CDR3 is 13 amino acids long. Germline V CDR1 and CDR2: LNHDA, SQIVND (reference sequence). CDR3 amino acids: CASNRGRYNEKFF. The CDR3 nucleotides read TGTGCCAGTAACCGGGGGCGATACAATGAGAAGTTCTTC.